The 9 T cell receptor beta chains presented below share a single source sample, sequenced in a study of shared clonotypes between healthy human individuals. TCRdb's copy holds only in-frame clones and misses some; the assay was immunoSEQ multiplex PCR. The sample includes about 490,000 clones, about 82% of them seen just once. Sequenced: PBMCs. The source is a woman between 40 and 55 years old in good health. Some clones in this sample may be carry-over from other donors' samples.

The chain recombines TRBV7-8 with TRBJ1-1; D perhaps matches TRBD1 (5 bases). Germline CDR1 SGHVS, CDR2 FQNEAQ. The ends were cut back, 5 bases at V and 2 bases at J, with 15 bases in the middle. The length of the CDR3 is 15 residues. This CDR3 is CASSPGAAANTEAFF. The CDR3, as DNA: TGTGCCAGCAGCCCCGGGGCAGCCGCTAACACTGAAGCTTTCTTT.

This clone has only one observation. The chain employs TRBV2 and TRBJ2-1; D not resolved. Trimming pared 6 bases from V and 6 bases from J, leaving 12 bases between. The CDR3 consists of 13 residues. CDR1 and CDR2 (germline): SNHLY, FYNNEI. The CDR3 sequence: CASSLGSVNEQFF. In DNA, the CDR3 is TGTGCCAGCAGCTTGGGAAGTGTCAATGAGCAGTTCTTC.

V is TRBV19 and J is TRBJ1-1; D is undetermined. V lost 7 bases to trimming and J lost 1 base, with 10 bases between them. There are 13 residues in the CDR3. Germline CDR1 reads LNHDA; CDR2 reads SQIVND (reference sequence). The CDR3 spells CASKMYQNTEAFF. CDR3 DNA sequence: TGTGCCAGTAAAATGTACCAGAACACTGAAGCTTTCTTT.

V usage is TRBV7-8 and J usage is TRBJ2-3; no firm D call. Germline V gives CDR1 SGHVS, CDR2 FQNEAQ. V was pared by 4 bases and J by 2 bases, with 13 bases between. The CDR3 extends over 15 amino acids. CDR3: CASSSVWALTDTQYF. CDR3 nucleotides: TGTGCCAGCAGCTCGGTATGGGCCCTCACAGATACGCAGTATTTT.

Of note for this clone: A much larger clone differs from this one at a single base, so this may be a read error. V usage is TRBV4-2 and J usage is TRBJ2-1; the match to TRBD2 covers 8 bases. CDR1 and CDR2 (germline): LGHNA, YNFKEQ. The junction had 10 bases not matched to a gene; V was cut back by 0 bases and J by 15 bases. There are 14 residues in the CDR3. The CDR3 spells CASSQEMGGGRRFF. The CDR3 DNA reads TGTGCCAGCAGCCAAGAGATGGGGGGCGGGAGGCGGTTCTTC.

This rearrangement joins TRBV6-5 to TRBJ2-5; D is unclear. This CDR3 spans 14 amino acids. In germline, CDR1 is MNHEY, CDR2 SVGAGI. V lost 9 bases and J 5 bases, leaving 19 bases between the germline ends. CDR3 loop: CARGPGEDRETQYF. CDR3 DNA sequence: TGTGCCAGAGGACCAGGAGAGGACCGGGAGACCCAGTACTTC.

The chain combines TRBV5-1 with TRBJ1-4; D unresolved. V was cut by 0 bases and J by 4 bases, with 10 bases left in between. CDR1 is SGHRS and CDR2 is YFSETQ in the germline V gene. There are 15 residues in the CDR3. The DNA for the CDR3 is TGCGCCAGCAGCTTGGATCCAGCAGTTAATGAAAAACTGTTTTTT. This sequence encodes CASSLDPAVNEKLFF.

The DNA of the CDR3 is TGCGCCAGCAGCTGGACAGCAGAGACCCAGTACTTC. Protein sequence: CASSWTAETQYF. This sequence joins TRBV5-1 and TRBJ2-5, with D possibly being TRBD1 (6 bases). Looked up from germline, CDR1 is SGHRS and CDR2 is YFSETQ. CDR3 size: 12 residues. V gave up 3 bases and J gave up 4 bases, with 7 bases separating them.

CDR3 nucleotide sequence: TGTGCCAGCAGTTCTCTCAGGGGCGAGGATCAGCCCCAGCATTTT. It is translated as CASSSLRGEDQPQHF. The rearrangement joins TRBV7-2 to TRBJ1-5, with D perhaps matching TRBD1 (6 bases). CDR3 length: 15 residues. V lost 6 bases to trimming and J lost 5 bases, with 17 bases between them. Per the germline V gene, CDR1 is SGHTA and CDR2 is FQGNSA. Full variable domain (missing parts from reference TRBV7-2 and TRBJ1-5): GAGVSQSPSNKVTEKGKDVELRCDPISGHTALYWYRQSLGQGLEFLIYFQGNSAPDKSGLPSDRFSAERTGGSVSTLTIQRTQQEDSAVYLCASSSLRGEDQPQHFGDGTRLSIL.